These 15 T cell receptor beta chains originate from one sample sequenced in a study of T cell responses to AZD1222 COVID-19 vaccine. Here immunoSEQ multiplex PCR was the method, and the copy in TCRdb shows in-frame clones only, minus some. This table holds under 120,000 clones, more than 85% found once. The source material was peripheral blood, sampled on day 0 of AZD1222 vaccination. The receptors originated from an adult in good health.

The CDR3 region is CASSRNRNEQFF. The CDR3 DNA reads as TGTGCCAGCAGTCGGAATAGGAATGAGCAGTTCTTC. The V gene is TRBV28, the J gene TRBJ2-1; no firm D call. The CDR3 extends over 12 amino acids. Deletions cut 5 bases from V and 7 bases from J, with 9 bases between. Germline V gene data show CDR1 as MDHEN and CDR2 as SYDVKM.

Concerning this clone itself: The same CDR3 arises from other DNA sequences in this sample as well. The chain links TRBV7-8 to TRBJ1-1, with D possibly TRBD1 on 5 matching bases. CDR3 length: 14 amino acids. In germline, CDR1 is SGHVS, CDR2 FQNEAQ. Trimming shortened V by 3 bases and J by 1 base, and 9 bases separated the two germline ends. The CDR3 protein is CASSLGGKNTEAFF. The CDR3 nucleotides are TGTGCCAGCAGCTTGGGGGGGAAGAACACTGAAGCTTTCTTT.

The V and J genes are TRBV6-1 and TRBJ1-5; D unclear. The CDR3 consists of 12 residues. CDR1 is MNHNS and CDR2 is SASEGT in the germline V gene. The ends were cut back, 3 bases at V and 5 bases at J, with 5 bases in the middle. The CDR3 protein is CASSDSYQPQHF. The DNA for the CDR3 is TGTGCCAGCAGTGACAGTTATCAGCCCCAGCATTTT.

The chain has TRBV27 and TRBJ2-1, with D maybe TRBD2 (5 bases). The CDR3 length is 14 residues. The germline gives CDR1 MNHEY, CDR2 SMNVEV (reference sequence). V gave up 3 bases and J gave up 10 bases, with 16 bases separating them. The DNA for the CDR3 is TGTGCCAGCAGTTTCGGACTCCCCTTCGACGAGCAGTTCTTC. This gives the protein CASSFGLPFDEQFF.

The chain recombines TRBV5-1 with TRBJ2-3, with TRBD2 matching 11 bases. The V gene's germline CDR1 is SGHRS and CDR2 YFSETQ. CDR3 length: 16 residues. V dropped 4 bases and J dropped 4; count of bases not matched to a gene: 8. The CDR3 loop is CASSDVLAGASDTQYF. CDR3 bases: TGCGCCAGCAGCGACGTACTAGCGGGAGCATCAGATACGCAGTATTTT.

V and J are TRBV29-1 and TRBJ1-1; a possible D gene is TRBD1 (5 bases). CDR3 length: 11 residues. Germline V gene sequence: CDR1 SQVTM, CDR2 ANQGSEA. Trimming left V 4 bases short and J 4 bases short, with 7 bases between. CDR3 bases: TGCAGCGTTGGACAGACCACTGAAGCTTTCTTT. Amino acids: CSVGQTTEAFF.

The chain employs TRBV4-2 and TRBJ1-3; TRBD1 matches at 7 bases. This CDR3 is 15 amino acids long. The V gene end was trimmed by 2 bases and the J gene end by 2 bases; junction bases not matched to a gene: 3. Germline values: CDR1 LGHNA, CDR2 YNFKEQ. Here the CDR3 DNA reads TGTGCCAGCAGCCAAAGACAGGGTACTGGAAACACCATATATTTT. Protein: CASSQRQGTGNTIYF.

The CDR3: CASSLGRDGNEQFF. The CDR3 nucleotides read TGCGCCAGCAGCTTGGGCCGAGACGGCAATGAGCAGTTCTTC. This rearrangement joins TRBV5-1 to TRBJ2-1; D remains ambiguous. Germline CDR1 SGHRS, CDR2 YFSETQ. This CDR3 has 14 amino acids. Trimming shortened V by 0 bases and J by 6 bases, and 10 bases separated the two germline ends. The full variable domain, with the rest looked up from reference TRBV5-1 and TRBJ2-1, is KAGVTQTPRYLIKTRGQQVTLSCSPISGHRSVSWYQQTPGQGLQFLFEYFSETQRNKGNFPGRFSGRQFSNSRSEMNVSTLELGDSALYLCASSLGRDGNEQFFGPGTRLTVL.

The rearrangement joins TRBV15 to TRBJ2-1, with TRBD2 matching over 9 bases. Germline V lookup: CDR1 LNHNV, CDR2 YYDKDF (reference sequence). V lost 0 bases to trimming and J lost 0 bases; unmatched junction nucleotides: 6. The CDR3 length is 18 residues. CDR3 in DNA: TGTGCCACCAGCAGAGATTTGGGCGGGGGGGCCTCCTACAATGAGCAGTTCTTC. Translation: CATSRDLGGGASYNEQFF.

This clone is a singleton in its sample. The rearrangement links TRBV5-5 to TRBJ1-5, with 10 bases matching TRBD1. Germline lookup yields CDR1 SGHKS and CDR2 YYEKEE (reference sequence). The ends lost 1 base at V and 5 bases at J; junction bases unmatched: 3. The CDR3 sequence is 15 residues long. CDR3 region: CASSLWDRGDQPQHF. CDR3 nucleotides: TGTGCCAGCAGCTTGTGGGACAGGGGAGATCAGCCCCAGCATTTT.

CDR3 nucleotides: TGTGCCAGCCGGGGACCCGGAAACACCATATATTTT. Translation: CASRGPGNTIYF. V is TRBV11-3 and J is TRBJ1-3; D possibly corresponds to TRBD1 (5 bases). Trimming cost V 8 bases and J 4 bases, with 9 bases left between them. Germline lookup yields CDR1 SGHNT and CDR2 YENEEA. The CDR3 covers 12 residues.

CDR3 protein: CASSLTGVGQPQHF. CDR3 in DNA: TGTGCCAGCAGCTTAACAGGGGTTGGGCAGCCCCAGCATTTT. V is TRBV7-2 and J is TRBJ1-5; 7 bases map to TRBD1. Germline V gene sequence: CDR1 SGHTA, CDR2 FQGNSA. The V segment lost 2 bases and the J segment 7 bases; nucleotides outside the gene matches: 5. The CDR3 contains 14 residues.

The chain employs TRBV6-6 and TRBJ1-2, with D possibly TRBD1 on 6 matching bases. This CDR3 spans 16 amino acids. Germline values: CDR1 MNHNY, CDR2 SVGAGI (reference sequence). Trimming took 6 bases from V and 1 from J, leaving 18 bases between them. The CDR3 DNA reads TGTGCCAGCAGGATGACGTTAGGGGGGGTTAACTATGGCTACACCTTC. Its translation: CASRMTLGGVNYGYTF.

CDR3 in amino acids: CSVALGDTEAFF. DNA of the CDR3: TGCAGCGTTGCCTTGGGGGACACTGAAGCTTTCTTT. V usage is TRBV29-1 and J usage is TRBJ1-1, with TRBD1 as a possible D gene (5 bases). The germline gives CDR1 SQVTM, CDR2 ANQGSEA. Trimming shortened V by 4 bases and J by 3 bases, and 9 bases separated the two germline ends. The CDR3 totals 12 residues.

This chain uses TRBV11-2 with TRBJ2-5; 10 bases align to TRBD2. V shed 1 base and J 7 bases; nucleotides not matched to a gene: 18. CDR3 length: 19 residues. Germline CDR1 reads SGHAT; CDR2 reads FQNNGV. Written as DNA, the CDR3 is TGTGCCAGCAGCTTAGTACAGGCTAGCGGGGGAGCCCCAGGTGGGACCCAGTACTTC. It encodes CASSLVQASGGAPGGTQYF.